One sample yielded the 7 T cell receptor beta chains listed below, sequenced in a study of blood T cell repertoires in COVID-19. Assay: immunoSEQ multiplex PCR; the TCRdb copy retains only in-frame clones and omits some. The sample includes about 240,000 clones, roughly four fifths of them seen just once. The sequenced sample consisted of peripheral blood. These TCRs come from an older woman with active or convalescent COVID-19.

This clone came up a few times. V gene TRBV6-6 combines with J gene TRBJ1-1; 9 nucleotides match TRBD1. Looked up from germline, CDR1 is MNHNY and CDR2 is SVGAGI (reference sequence). Germline trimming cut 6 bases from V and 6 bases from J; bases unmatched to any gene: 5. The CDR3 is 13 residues long. The CDR3 sequence: CASSPGTGSEAFF. As DNA, the CDR3 is TGTGCCAGCAGCCCCGGGACAGGGTCTGAAGCTTTCTTT.

The gene calls are TRBV3-1 (or the pseudogene TRBV3-2) and TRBJ1-1; D call uncertain. V gave up 1 base and J gave up 0 bases, with 18 bases separating them. CDR1 is LGHDT, CDR2 YNNKEL, per germline (reference sequence). This CDR3 has 18 residues. Written as DNA, the CDR3 is TGTGCCAGCAGCCAAGTCTCCTGGAGAGCATCTTTGAACACTGAAGCTTTCTTT. Encoded protein: CASSQVSWRASLNTEAFF.

The chain links TRBV27 to TRBJ1-6, with D uncertain. Germline V gene sequence: CDR1 MNHEY, CDR2 SMNVEV (reference sequence). Trimming left V 5 bases short and J 0 bases short, with 5 bases between. The CDR3 loop spans 14 amino acids. The CDR3 DNA follows: TGTGCCAGCAGTCCGAGCTCCTATAATTCACCCCTCCACTTT. Protein product: CASSPSSYNSPLHF.

The sample holds one count of this clone. This chain links TRBV11-3 with TRBJ2-3; a weak D match, TRBD2 (7 bases). Per germline, CDR1 SGHNT and CDR2 YENEEA. Trimming left V 8 bases short and J 1 base short, with 13 bases between. The CDR3 totals 14 residues. CDR3 amino acids: CASSPGGRTDTQYF. CDR3 bases: TGTGCCAGCTCCCCGGGGGGCCGCACAGATACGCAGTATTTT.

J is TRBJ2-5 and V is TRBV3-1 (or the pseudogene TRBV3-2), with D uncertain. The CDR3 extends over 17 amino acids. The germline V and J ends were trimmed by 1 base and 0 bases, with 15 bases remaining between them. Germline V gene data show CDR1 as LGHDT and CDR2 as YNNKEL (reference sequence). CDR3 sequence reads: CASSQGWATPYQETQYF. CDR3 DNA sequence: TGTGCCAGCAGCCAAGGGTGGGCTACACCGTACCAAGAGACCCAGTACTTC.

The chain combines TRBV10-3 with TRBJ2-3, with D unclear. Trimming shortened V by 3 bases and J by 0 bases, and 4 bases separated the two germline ends. The CDR3 runs to 13 residues. Looked up from germline, CDR1 is ENHRY and CDR2 is SYGVKD. The CDR3 protein is CAISDSSTDTQYF. The CDR3 DNA sequence: TGTGCCATCAGTGATTCAAGCACAGATACGCAGTATTTT.

The chain recombines TRBV6-5 with TRBJ2-5, with 10 bases fitting TRBD2. From germline, CDR1 is MNHEY and CDR2 SVGAGI. The CDR3 is made up of 15 amino acids. V was pared by 6 bases and J by 5 bases, with 9 bases of the junction left unmatched. Here the CDR3 DNA reads TGTGCCAGCAGCAGGGGACTAGCGCCTCGGGAGACCCAGTACTTC. It specifies CASSRGLAPRETQYF.